This T cell receptor beta chain was profiled in a study of blood T cell repertoires in COVID-19. Under the authors' procedure: How many nucleated cells were present was estimated from reference gene primer amplification. Sequenced by immunoSEQ multiplex PCR; TCRdb stores in-frame clones only, minus some. Clone size and the V and J calls come from that table; the DNA yielded D and trimming. Of under 150,000 clones in the sample, more than 70% were seen once. V was clipped by 6 bases and J by 7 bases; unmatched bases: 9. The CDR3 consists of 15 residues. Germline lookup yields CDR1 MNHEY and CDR2 SVGAGI.

The chain links TRBV6-5 to TRBJ2-1; 10 bases align to TRBD2. The clonotype comes from a woman between 70 and 85 years old who had recovered from COVID-19. Sequencing used peripheral blood. CDR3 in amino acids: CASSSLAGVRNEQFF. CDR3 DNA: TGTGCCAGCAGCTCCCTAGCGGGAGTGAGGAATGAGCAGTTCTTC.